The rows below give T cell receptor beta chains drawn from one sample of a study of OX40 agonist ivuxolimab in advanced cancers. Here immunoSEQ multiplex PCR was the method, and the copy in TCRdb shows in-frame clones only, minus some. Of around 29,000 clones listed, roughly 85% are singletons. Sample: CD4+ or CD8+ T cells sorted from blood, taken in a trial of the OX40 agonist ivuxolimab. The receptors stem from an adult with an advanced solid tumor such as melanoma, head and neck, liver or kidney cancer. CDR3s include the opening cysteine and the closing phenylalanine or tryptophan. D genes are given only for firm matches. Clone size is given for some rows only: seen once, a few or many times, or a class if the clone is expanded.

j_call d_call clone_size v_call cdr3_length cdr3_aa
TRBJ2-6 . . TRBV11-2 15 CASTQVEAGANVLTF
TRBJ1-1 . . TRBV2 16 CARWASWGGQTTEAFF
TRBJ1-3 . . TRBV27 14 CASSRGVSGNTIYF
TRBJ1-4 . . TRBV5-6 13 CASSLDLDEKLFF
TRBJ2-7 . many TRBV28 16 CASSTGGRGSTYEQYF
TRBJ1-6 . . TRBV6-5 14 CASRPGHYNSPLHF
TRBJ1-1 TRBD1 . TRBV9 15 CASSGPGQGRDEAFF
TRBJ1-1 . . TRBV29-1 12 CSAGQPNTEAFF
TRBJ2-3 TRBD2 . TRBV9 17 CASSSRSGGLHTDTQYF
TRBJ1-6 TRBD1 once TRBV30 14 CAWTGTGISSPLHF
TRBJ1-2 . . TRBV28 13 CASSHGTNYGYTF
TRBJ2-5 TRBD2 . TRBV10-1 15 CASSAAGTTLETQYF
TRBJ1-4 . . TRBV5-1 16 CASSYNNDWTNEKLFF
TRBJ2-2 TRBD1 . TRBV4-3 15 CASSPHRGYTGELFF
TRBJ2-1 . . TRBV4-2 16 CASSQEGQGAYNEQFF
TRBJ2-1 TRBD2 . TRBV7-8 17 CASSWTSGGGSYNEQFF
TRBJ2-7 TRBD1 . TRBV5-8 17 CASSAADPGQGAYEQYF
TRBJ2-5 TRBD2 once TRBV6-5 15 CASSPLAATQETQYF
TRBJ2-5 . . TRBV27 13 CASSYAGGETQYF
TRBJ2-2 TRBD1 once TRBV7-6 18 CASSSGQGASMNTGELFF
TRBJ1-4 . . TRBV15 14 CATATLVTNEKLFF
TRBJ2-1 . . TRBV7-6 12 CASSSAGNEQFF
TRBJ1-2 . . TRBV5-1 13 CASSLLRIYGYTF
TRBJ1-1 TRBD1 . TRBV7-8 16 CASSIWTGGINTEAFF
TRBJ1-2 . . TRBV11-2 14 CASSGGDGFYGYTF
TRBJ2-7 TRBD1 . TRBV2 13 CAGTGAPIYEQYF
TRBJ1-6 . few TRBV7-9 16 CASSPDSRSYNSPLHF
TRBJ1-2 . few TRBV4-1 15 CASSQRGTTNYGYTF
TRBJ1-2 TRBD1 . TRBV5-8 15 CASSNSGTGNYGYTF
TRBJ2-1 . . TRBV9 14 CASSLPGTRNEQFF
TRBJ1-3 . once TRBV27 15 CASSSMTEAGNTIYF
TRBJ1-5 . . TRBV6-1 14 CASSVGNGNQPQHF
TRBJ2-3 . . TRBV29-1 13 CSVPGHLTDTQYF
TRBJ2-3 . once TRBV2 15 CASSELLAGTDTQYF
TRBJ2-2 TRBD2 few TRBV6-4 15 CASSPSGGSTGELFF
TRBJ2-1 . . TRBV27 15 CASSLIRADVNEQFF
TRBJ1-2 . once TRBV6-5 15 CASSYSVGDIYGYTF
TRBJ1-4 . . TRBV19 14 CASSITSSGEKLFF
TRBJ2-5 . . TRBV6-1 14 CASSEWGGRETQYF
TRBJ2-1 . . TRBV4-3 15 CASSPRVSSYNEQFF
TRBJ2-3 TRBD1 . TRBV19 17 CASSRVDRDLSTDTQYF